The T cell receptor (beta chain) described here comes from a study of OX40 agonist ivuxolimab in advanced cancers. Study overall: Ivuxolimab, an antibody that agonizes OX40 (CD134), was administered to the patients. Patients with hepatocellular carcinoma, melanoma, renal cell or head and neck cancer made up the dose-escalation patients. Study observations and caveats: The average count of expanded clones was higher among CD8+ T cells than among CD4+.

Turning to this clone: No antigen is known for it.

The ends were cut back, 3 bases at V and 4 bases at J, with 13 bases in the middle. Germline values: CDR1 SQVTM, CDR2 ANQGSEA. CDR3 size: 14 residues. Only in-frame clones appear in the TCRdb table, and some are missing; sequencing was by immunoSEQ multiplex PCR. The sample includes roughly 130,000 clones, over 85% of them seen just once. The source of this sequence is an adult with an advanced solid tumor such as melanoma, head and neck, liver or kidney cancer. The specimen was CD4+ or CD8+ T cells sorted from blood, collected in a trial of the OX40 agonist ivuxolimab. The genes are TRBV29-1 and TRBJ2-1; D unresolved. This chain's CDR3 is CSVDHRFNYNEQFF. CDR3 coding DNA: TGCAGCGTTGACCACCGTTTTAATTACAATGAGCAGTTCTTC.